The next 32 T cell receptor beta chains were all read from a single sample in a study of T-cell memory formation after mild COVID-19. A single record per CDR3 protein comes from TCRdb applying MiXCR to the 5' RACE reads. In the table there are 400,000 to 500,000 distinct CDR3 sequences, around 18% of which are singletons. The sequenced sample was PBMCs or a T cell subset sorted from them (not recorded which). The receptors were gathered from an adult woman who had mild COVID-19 (a few samples of this study predate the infection). Cell type and time point are not known.

V and J are TRBV15 and TRBJ2-5; TRBD2 is a possible D gene (5 bases). V dropped 6 bases and J dropped 4 bases, with 21 bases sitting between them. The germline CDR1 and CDR2 sequences are LNHNV and YYDKDF (reference sequence). The CDR3 length is 16 residues. This CDR3 is CATRGTGRGLGETQYF. The DNA of the CDR3 is TGTGCCACCAGAGGCACCGGACGGGGTTTAGGAGAGACCCAGTACTTC. Complete variable domain (other parts from reference TRBV15 and TRBJ2-5): DAMVIQNPRYQVTQFGKPVTLSCSQTLNHNVMYWYQQKSSQAPKLLFHYYDKDFNNEADTPDNFQSRRPNTSFCFLDIRSPGLGDTAMYLCATRGTGRGLGETQYFGPGTRLLVL.

This clonotype was picked up a small number of times. The chain recombines TRBV27 with TRBJ2-7; 10 positions agree with TRBD2. After removal of 1 base from V and 0 bases from J, the junction contained 12 bases not matched to a gene. Germline values: CDR1 MNHEY, CDR2 SMNVEV (reference sequence). This CDR3 spans 19 amino acids. CDR3 in amino acids: CASSLLSKLAGSRSYEQYF. CDR3 DNA: TGTGCCAGCAGTTTATTGTCGAAACTAGCGGGATCCCGCTCCTACGAGCAGTACTTC.

The table lists this clonotype with many counts. The chain carries TRBV18 and TRBJ1-3; D is unclear. Germline V gene sequence: CDR1 KGHSH, CDR2 LQKENI. This CDR3 has 11 residues. Trimming left V 9 bases short and J 2 bases short, with 5 bases between. The CDR3 is CASSPGNTIYF. The DNA for the CDR3 is TGTGCCAGTTCCCCTGGAAACACCATATATTTT.

The table lists this clonotype with many counts. The genes are TRBV4-3 and TRBJ2-7; 8 nucleotides agree with TRBD1. CDR3 size: 15 residues. The J segment lost 3 bases and the V segment lost 4 bases, leaving 8 bases of the junction unmatched. CDR1 LGHNA and CDR2 YSLEER come from the germline V gene. The chain's CDR3 is CASSRSVTGVYEQYF. For the CDR3, the DNA is TGCGCCAGCAGCCGCTCCGTGACAGGGGTCTACGAGCAGTACTTC.

This clonotype was seen more than once but under ten times. This chain uses TRBV7-9 with TRBJ2-1; 8 positions match TRBD1. Per the germline V gene, CDR1 is SEHNR and CDR2 is FQNEAQ (reference sequence). Trimming took 7 bases from V and 2 from J; bases not matched to a gene: 10. This CDR3 comprises 16 residues. CDR3: CASNSYQGATYNEQFF. CDR3 coding DNA: TGTGCCAGCAACTCCTATCAGGGGGCGACCTACAATGAGCAGTTCTTC.

The chain combines TRBV5-5 with TRBJ2-3, with D unresolved. V lost 5 bases and J 4 bases, leaving 20 bases between the germline ends. CDR1 and CDR2 from the germline V gene are SGHKS and YYEKEE (reference sequence). The CDR3 extends over 16 amino acids. CDR3: CASRLTLGPTADTQYF. In DNA, the CDR3 is TGTGCCAGCAGACTCACTCTCGGCCCTACGGCAGATACGCAGTATTTT.

The table lists this clonotype with a few counts. This chain joins TRBV27 and TRBJ1-2; 7 bases agree with TRBD1. The CDR3 consists of 17 residues. Germline lookup yields CDR1 MNHEY and CDR2 SMNVEV (reference sequence). V shed 3 bases and J 6 bases; nucleotides not matched to a gene: 16. The CDR3, as DNA: TGTGCCAGCAGTTTTTATTCTCCGGGACAGAAGCGCCATGGCTACACCTTC. Translating gives CASSFYSPGQKRHGYTF.

In this sample, this clonotype turned up a few times. The chain employs TRBV7-9 and TRBJ1-3; D ambiguous. Germline CDR1 SEHNR, CDR2 FQNEAQ (reference sequence). This CDR3 is 16 amino acids long. With 1 base removed from V and 0 bases from J, the gap between germline ends came to 10 bases. CDR3 sequence: CASSLDRGSSGNTIYF. CDR3 coding DNA: TGTGCCAGCAGCTTAGATCGGGGTTCCTCTGGAAACACCATATATTTT.

This clonotype showed up just a few times. The chain joins TRBV24-1 to TRBJ2-3; TRBD1 or TRBD2 may be the D gene (5 bases each). Germline assignment: CDR1 KGHDR and CDR2 SFDVKD. The CDR3 totals 15 residues. Trimming pared 1 base from V and 2 bases from J, leaving 9 bases between. The CDR3, as DNA: TGTGCCACCAGTGATTTATCGGGGACCACAGATACGCAGTATTTT. Its translation: CATSDLSGTTDTQYF.

This chain links TRBV15 with TRBJ2-1; no clear D. Trimming removed 3 bases at V and 7 bases at J, with 7 bases between. CDR1 LNHNV and CDR2 YYDKDF come from the germline V gene (reference sequence). The CDR3 runs 12 residues. The CDR3 nucleotides read TGTGCCACCAGCAGGGATGGAAATGAGCAGTTCTTC. This encodes CATSRDGNEQFF.

This clonotype was counted a few times. The chain links TRBV15 to TRBJ2-2; tentative D call: TRBD1 (5 bases). The CDR3 loop spans 14 amino acids. Trimming removed 9 bases at V and 0 bases at J, with 11 bases between. Germline loops: CDR1 LNHNV, CDR2 YYDKDF (reference sequence). CDR3 region: CATLDRSNTGELFF. The CDR3 DNA follows: TGTGCCACTCTAGACAGATCGAACACCGGGGAGCTGTTTTTT.

The chain has TRBV29-1 and TRBJ2-7, with TRBD1 identical over 9 bases. The V and J ends lost 6 bases and 7 bases, in that order; junction bases with no gene match: 13. CDR1 and CDR2 (germline): SQVTM, ANQGSEA. The CDR3 sequence is 14 residues long. The DNA for the CDR3 is TGCAGCGTAAATGTCGGGACAGGGCGTCGGGAGCAGTACTTC. Residues: CSVNVGTGRREQYF.

This clonotype was seen a few times. The rearrangement links TRBV19 to TRBJ2-3; D is uncertain. CDR1 and CDR2 (germline): LNHDA, SQIVND (reference sequence). V lost 7 bases, J lost 2 bases, and 19 bases lay in between. The length of the CDR3 is 16 residues. CDR3 sequence: CASTEKTRQLTDTQYF. In nucleotides, the CDR3 is TGTGCCAGTACCGAAAAAACACGGCAGCTCACAGATACGCAGTATTTT.

This clonotype was found a few times. The rearrangement uses TRBV29-1 and TRBJ2-1, with 14 nucleotides matching TRBD2. V gave up 6 bases and J gave up 6 bases; unmatched junction bases: 4. The germline CDR1 and CDR2 sequences are SQVTM and ANQGSEA. The CDR3 totals 14 residues. The CDR3 DNA reads TGCAGCGTGCGGGGACTAGCGGGAGCCAATGAGCAGTTCTTC. This translates into CSVRGLAGANEQFF.

The CDR3 region has the DNA TGCAGTGCTAGGATGGGGGGCTTCTACGAGCAGTACTTC. It is translated as CSARMGGFYEQYF. The V gene is TRBV20-1, the J gene TRBJ2-7; D may correspond to TRBD1 or TRBD2 (6 bases each). Germline loops: CDR1 DFQATT, CDR2 SNEGSKA (reference sequence). The CDR3 is 13 amino acids. The V gene lost 3 bases and the J gene lost 3 bases, with 12 bases spanning the gap.

V usage is TRBV4-2 and J usage is TRBJ2-3; perhaps D is TRBD1 or TRBD2 (6 bases each). The CDR3 extends over 16 amino acids. Trimming took off 1 base at V and 3 bases at J, with 14 bases between the two ends. The germline V gene has CDR1 LGHNA and CDR2 YNFKEQ. The chain's CDR3 is CASSQAEGVGTDTQYF. CDR3 sequence (DNA): TGTGCCAGCAGCCAAGCGGAGGGGGTAGGGACAGATACGCAGTATTTT.

This clonotype has a handful of counts. The chain carries TRBV4-1 and TRBJ1-2, with 10 positions matching TRBD1. Germline CDR1 MGHRA, CDR2 YSYEKL. J was trimmed by 4 bases and V by 2 bases; bases with no gene match: 16. The CDR3 totals 19 residues. CDR3 in DNA: TGCGCCAGCAGCCAATTCTTTGGGGAGCGGACAGGGGGGAGCTATGGCTACACCTTC. It encodes CASSQFFGERTGGSYGYTF.

The sample holds a few counts of this clonotype. The rearrangement uses TRBV28 and TRBJ2-1; D may be TRBD2 (7 bases). The CDR3 loop spans 15 amino acids. Germline V gives CDR1 MDHEN, CDR2 SYDVKM. With 7 bases removed from V and 1 base from J, the gap between germline ends came to 14 bases. The chain's CDR3 is CASNRGASSYNEQFF. The CDR3 nucleotides are TGTGCCAGCAATCGGGGGGCTTCTTCCTACAATGAGCAGTTCTTC.

V and J are TRBV5-6 and TRBJ2-7, with 13 bases aligning to TRBD2. The J segment lost 0 bases and the V segment lost 4 bases, leaving 7 bases of the junction unmatched. This CDR3 is 17 amino acids long. Germline CDR1 and CDR2: SGHDT and YYEEEE. CDR3 sequence: CASSPAGTSGNSYEQYF. The CDR3 region has the DNA TGTGCCAGCAGCCCCGCCGGGACTAGCGGGAACTCCTACGAGCAGTACTTC. The variable domain in full, completed from reference TRBV5-6 and TRBJ2-7, reads DAGVTQSPTHLIKTRGQQVTLRCSPKSGHDTVSWYQQALGQGPQFIFQYYEEEERQRGNFPDRFSGHQFPNYSSELNVNALLLGDSALYLCASSPAGTSGNSYEQYFGPGTRLTVT.

This clonotype was detected only a few times. The genes are TRBV20-1 and TRBJ1-2; 7 bases match TRBD1. The CDR3 is 14 amino acids. In germline, CDR1 is DFQATT, CDR2 SNEGSKA (reference sequence). V gave up 3 bases and J gave up 3 bases; unmatched junction bases: 7. DNA for the CDR3: TGCAGTGCTAGTGGGCAGGGGGTATACTATGGCTACACCTTC. Protein: CSASGQGVYYGYTF.

The chain combines TRBV24-1 with TRBJ2-1; maybe TRBD2 (5 bases). CDR1 and CDR2 (germline): KGHDR, SFDVKD. This CDR3 region has 13 residues. Trimming removed 4 bases from V and 12 bases from J, with 15 bases in between. The CDR3 nucleotides read TGTGCCACCAGTGACTCACTAGAACACGGGCAGTTCTTC. Translated: CATSDSLEHGQFF.

J is TRBJ2-1 and V is TRBV6-5; D uncertain. Germline-derived CDR1 and CDR2 are MNHEY and SVGAGI. Trimming removed 5 bases from V and 2 bases from J, with 10 bases in between. This CDR3 spans 14 amino acids. The CDR3 region is CASSPDMPYNEQFF. CDR3 DNA: TGTGCCAGCAGTCCCGACATGCCCTACAATGAGCAGTTCTTC.

This clonotype came up a few times. The chain has TRBV7-2 and TRBJ1-4, with TRBD1 matching over 7 bases. The CDR3 length is 14 residues. CDR1 is SGHTA and CDR2 is FQGNSA in the germline V gene. V lost 5 bases and J lost 7; bases outside the gene matches: 7. The CDR3 nucleotides read TGTGCCAGCAGCCGTCAGACAGGGCTTGAAAAACTGTTTTTT. This codes for CASSRQTGLEKLFF.

The V and J genes are TRBV25-1 and TRBJ1-5; TRBD1 might be the D (6 bases). This CDR3 is 16 amino acids long. Germline CDR1 MGHDK, CDR2 SYGVNS. Trimming left V 2 bases short and J 2 bases short, with 13 bases between. The DNA of the CDR3 is TGTGCCAGCAGTGAAGAGGGCAGGGGTGGCAATCAGCCCCAGCATTTT. This gives the protein CASSEEGRGGNQPQHF. The full variable domain, completed using reference TRBV25-1 and TRBJ1-5, is EADIYQTPRYLVIGTGKKITLECSQTMGHDKMYWYQQDPGMELHLIHYSYGVNSTEKGDLSSESTVSRIRTEHFPLTLESARPSHTSQYLCASSEEGRGGNQPQHFGDGTRLSIL.

V usage is TRBV7-9 and J usage is TRBJ1-5; no clear D. Germline assignment: CDR1 SEHNR and CDR2 FQNEAQ (reference sequence). The CDR3 sequence is 15 residues long. The V and J ends lost 0 bases and 2 bases respectively, with 8 bases between them. The CDR3 coding sequence is TGTGCCAGCAGCTTAGCTCCCCATGGCAATCAGCCCCAGCATTTT. It specifies CASSLAPHGNQPQHF.

This clonotype appeared a few times. This CDR3 reads CASSEFSGEAFNEQFF. DNA for the CDR3: TGTGCCAGCAGTGAATTTAGCGGGGAAGCCTTCAATGAGCAGTTCTTC. The chain recombines TRBV6-1 with TRBJ2-1; TRBD2 matches at 8 bases. CDR1 and CDR2 from the germline V gene are MNHNS and SASEGT. J gave up 6 bases and V 2 bases, and 9 bases lay outside the gene matches. The length of the CDR3 is 16 residues.

This clonotype was observed a few times. The chain uses TRBV7-9 and TRBJ2-1; D ambiguous. V lost 5 bases and J 3 bases, leaving 8 bases between the germline ends. The CDR3 has 13 amino acids. Per germline, CDR1 SEHNR and CDR2 FQNEAQ (reference sequence). The chain's CDR3 is CASSPNGYNEQFF. The CDR3 DNA reads as TGTGCCAGCAGCCCGAACGGCTACAATGAGCAGTTCTTC.

This sequence joins TRBV4-2 and TRBJ1-5; D remains unclear. The CDR3 covers 15 residues. Germline V lookup: CDR1 LGHNA, CDR2 YNFKEQ. Trimming took 1 base from V and 1 from J, leaving 8 bases between them. The CDR3: CASSQGVRSNQPQHF. The CDR3 nucleotides are TGTGCCAGCAGCCAAGGAGTCAGGAGCAATCAGCCCCAGCATTTT.

The chain employs TRBV6-6 and TRBJ1-1; 7 bases are a match to TRBD1. Germline CDR1 and CDR2: MNHNY and SVGAGI (reference sequence). The CDR3 spans 14 residues. Trimming took 5 bases from V and 2 from J; bases not matched to a gene: 5. CDR3 residues: CASSTNRGNTEAFF. As DNA, the CDR3 is TGTGCCAGCAGTACCAACAGGGGAAACACTGAAGCTTTCTTT.

This clonotype came up a few times. The chain combines TRBV4-1 with TRBJ2-3, with D tentatively TRBD1 or TRBD2 (5 bases each). V gave up 9 bases and J gave up 2 bases, with 15 bases separating them. CDR3 length: 14 residues. Germline V CDR1 and CDR2: MGHRA, YSYEKL. CDR3 protein: CAREPGRFTDTQYF. The CDR3 DNA is TGCGCCAGGGAGCCGGGACGATTCACAGATACGCAGTATTTT.

This clonotype appeared many times. V gene TRBV29-1 combines with J gene TRBJ2-3; 7 bases map to TRBD1. Trimming removed 1 base from V and 3 bases from J; junction bases left unmatched: 7. Germline V lookup: CDR1 SQVTM, CDR2 ANQGSEA. This CDR3 spans 15 amino acids. CDR3 DNA: TGCAGCGTTGAAGGGGGACAGCCAACGACAGATACGCAGTATTTT. Protein sequence: CSVEGGQPTTDTQYF.

The V gene is TRBV12-3 or TRBV12-4, the J gene TRBJ1-1, with TRBD1 as a possible D gene (5 bases). CDR3 length: 15 residues. V shed 8 bases and J shed 4 bases, with 20 bases lying between them. The CDR3 is CASRGGRGVGTEAFF. DNA for the CDR3: TGTGCCAGCCGGGGCGGTCGAGGGGTCGGCACTGAAGCTTTCTTT.